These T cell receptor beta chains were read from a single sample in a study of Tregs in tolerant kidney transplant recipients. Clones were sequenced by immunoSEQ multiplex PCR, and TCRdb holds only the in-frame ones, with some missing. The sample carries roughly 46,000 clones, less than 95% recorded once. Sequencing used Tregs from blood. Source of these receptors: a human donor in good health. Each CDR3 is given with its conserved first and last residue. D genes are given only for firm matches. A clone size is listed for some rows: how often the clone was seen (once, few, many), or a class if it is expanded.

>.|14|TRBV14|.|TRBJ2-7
CASSPGPNSYEQYF
TGTGCCAGCAGCCCGGGACCCAACTCCTACGAGCAGTACTTC
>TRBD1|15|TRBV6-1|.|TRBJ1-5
CASTGRRTGQNPQHF
TGTGCCAGCACCGGGCGCAGGACAGGGCAGAACCCCCAGCATTTT
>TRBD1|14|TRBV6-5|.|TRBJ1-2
CASSPQGSHPGYTF
TGTGCCAGCAGTCCACAGGGGTCCCATCCGGGCTACACCTTC
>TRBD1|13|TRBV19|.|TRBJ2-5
CASSRTGKETQYF
TGTGCCAGTAGCCGGACAGGGAAAGAGACCCAGTACTTC
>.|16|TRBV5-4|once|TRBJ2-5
CASSPGGRGGEETQYF
TGTGCCAGCAGCCCTGGTGGCAGGGGTGGGGAAGAGACCCAGTACTTC
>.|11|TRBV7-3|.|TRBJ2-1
CASSRGGEQFF
TGTGCCAGCAGCCGTGGGGGTGAGCAGTTCTTC
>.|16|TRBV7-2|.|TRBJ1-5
CASSSQGPYSNQPQHF
TGTGCCAGCAGCTCTCAGGGCCCGTATAGCAATCAGCCCCAGCATTTT
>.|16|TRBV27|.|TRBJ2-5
CASSLMRDPRRETQYF
TGTGCCAGCAGTTTGATGAGGGATCCCCGGCGGGAGACCCAGTACTTC
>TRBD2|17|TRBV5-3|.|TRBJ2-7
CARSLGLAGGQAYEQYF
TGTGCCAGAAGCTTGGGGTTAGCGGGAGGGCAGGCCTACGAGCAGTACTTC
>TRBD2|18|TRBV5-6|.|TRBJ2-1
CASSFIYSGRGSYNEQFF
TGTGCCAGCAGCTTTATTTATAGCGGGAGAGGCTCCTACAATGAGCAGTTCTTC
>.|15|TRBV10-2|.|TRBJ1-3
CASSESPSSGNTIYF
TGCGCCAGCAGTGAGTCACCGAGCTCTGGAAACACCATATATTTT
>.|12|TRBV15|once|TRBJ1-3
CATSREGNTIYF
TGTGCCACCAGCAGAGAGGGAAACACCATATATTTT
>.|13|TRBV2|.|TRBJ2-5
CASSGGRGETQYF
TGTGCCAGCAGCGGTGGGCGAGGGGAGACCCAGTACTTC
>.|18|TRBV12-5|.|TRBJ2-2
CASGLVNRPWGNTGELFF
TGTGCTAGTGGTTTGGTAAACAGGCCGTGGGGGAACACCGGGGAGCTGTTTTTT
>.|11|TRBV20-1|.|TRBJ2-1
CSAHNYNEQFF
TGCAGTGCTCACAATTACAATGAGCAGTTCTTC
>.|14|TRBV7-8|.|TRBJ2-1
CASSLVGGGNEQFF
TGTGCCAGCAGCTTAGTCGGGGGCGGCAATGAGCAGTTCTTC
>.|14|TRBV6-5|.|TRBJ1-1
CASSYAGLNTEAFF
TGTGCCAGCAGTTACGCAGGGTTGAACACTGAAGCTTTCTTT
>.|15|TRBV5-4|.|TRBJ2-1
CASSFRDTKVNEQFF
TGTGCCAGCAGCTTCCGGGACACAAAGGTCAATGAGCAGTTCTTC
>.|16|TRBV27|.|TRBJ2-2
CASRRSPRGRGGELFF
TGTGCCAGCAGGCGGAGTCCGCGGGGCAGAGGAGGGGAGCTGTTTTTT
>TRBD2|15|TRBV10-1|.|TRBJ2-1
CASSKGGRADNEQFF
TGCGCCAGTTCAAAAGGCGGGAGGGCCGACAATGAGCAGTTCTTC